The present T cell receptor (beta chain) was sequenced within a study of shared clonotypes between healthy human individuals. In the study overall: Participating donors consisted of two women and a few men aged 18 to 49. Per donor, CD8 memory used one plate, CD8 naive used two, CD4 memory used three and CD4 naive used three. The study's findings and limits: When naive CD4 clonotypes were compared across a handful of donors, roughly 4.9% were shared.

TCRdb's copy holds only in-frame clones and misses some; the assay was immunoSEQ multiplex PCR. The data show about 600,000 clones, with nearly 97% seen just once and approximately 0.1% held by the top ten. Selected positively for CCR7 and CD45RO-negative, naive CD8 cells excluded terminally differentiated effector memory CD45RA+ cells. Those who donated, Caucasian adults without exception, all lived in Nashville, Tennessee. Concerning this clone: The antigen is not known.

The origin of this receptor is a woman in her 30s in good health. Input material: naive CD8+ T cells sorted from blood.

The CDR3 nucleotides read TGTGCCAGCAGCTTAAGCGCTAACTACGAGCAGTACTTC. It codes for CASSLSANYEQYF. This chain joins TRBV7-3 and TRBJ2-7; no definite D call. V dropped 1 base and J dropped 3 bases, with 7 bases sitting between them. Per the germline V gene, CDR1 is SGHTA and CDR2 is FQGTGA. This CDR3 is 13 amino acids long.